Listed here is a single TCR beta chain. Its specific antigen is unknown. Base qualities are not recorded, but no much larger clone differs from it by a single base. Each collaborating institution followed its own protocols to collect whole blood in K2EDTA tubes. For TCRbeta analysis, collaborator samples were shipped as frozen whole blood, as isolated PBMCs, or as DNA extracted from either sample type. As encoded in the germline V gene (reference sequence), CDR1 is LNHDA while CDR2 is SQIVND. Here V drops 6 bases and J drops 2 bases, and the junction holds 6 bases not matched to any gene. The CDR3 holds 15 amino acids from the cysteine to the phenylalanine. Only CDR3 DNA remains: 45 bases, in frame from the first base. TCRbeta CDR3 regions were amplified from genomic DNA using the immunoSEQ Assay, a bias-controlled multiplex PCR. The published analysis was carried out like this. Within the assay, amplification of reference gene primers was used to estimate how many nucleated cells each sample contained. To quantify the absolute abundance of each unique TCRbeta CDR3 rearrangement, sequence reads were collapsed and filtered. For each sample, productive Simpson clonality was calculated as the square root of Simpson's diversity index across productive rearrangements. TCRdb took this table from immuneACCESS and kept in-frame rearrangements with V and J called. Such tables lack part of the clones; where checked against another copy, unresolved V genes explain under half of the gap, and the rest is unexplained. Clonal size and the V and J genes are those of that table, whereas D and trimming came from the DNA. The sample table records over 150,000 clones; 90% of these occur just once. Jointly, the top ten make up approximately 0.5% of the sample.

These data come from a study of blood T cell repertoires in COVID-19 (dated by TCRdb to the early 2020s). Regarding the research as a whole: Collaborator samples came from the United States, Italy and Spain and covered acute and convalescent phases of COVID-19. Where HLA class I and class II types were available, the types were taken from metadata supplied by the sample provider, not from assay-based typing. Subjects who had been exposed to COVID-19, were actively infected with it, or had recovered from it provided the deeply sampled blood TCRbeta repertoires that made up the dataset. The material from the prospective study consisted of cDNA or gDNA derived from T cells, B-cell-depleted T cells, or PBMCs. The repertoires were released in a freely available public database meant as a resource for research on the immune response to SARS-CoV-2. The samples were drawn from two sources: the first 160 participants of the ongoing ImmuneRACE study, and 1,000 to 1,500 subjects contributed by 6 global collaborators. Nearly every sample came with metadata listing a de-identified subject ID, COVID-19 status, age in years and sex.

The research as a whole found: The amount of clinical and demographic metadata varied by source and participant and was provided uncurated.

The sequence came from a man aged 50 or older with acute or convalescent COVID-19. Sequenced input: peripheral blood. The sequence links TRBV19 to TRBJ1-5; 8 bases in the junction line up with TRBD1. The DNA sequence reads TGTGCCAGTAGATCAGGGGGCCTAGGCAATCAGCCCCAGCATTTT. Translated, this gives CASRSGGLGNQPQHF.